The rows below give T cell receptor beta chains drawn from one sample of a study of T cell repertoires in cytomegalovirus infection. In TCRdb, the reads were re-called with MiXCR into one record per CDR3 protein. The sample consists of nearly 550,000 distinct CDR3 sequences, about 15% of them appearing once. Specimen: CD8+ T cells from PBMCs. These TCRs come from a human donor in good health (CMV status not recorded). Some clones in this sample may be carry-over from other donors' samples. The CDR3 runs from the conserved cysteine through the conserved F or W. The D gene is left open where the match is weak. For some rows the clone size is stated as once, few or many, or as a class when expanded; others skip it.

J gene | CDR3 length | clone size | D gene | V gene | CDR3 protein | CDR3 DNA
TRBJ1-1 | 13 | many | . | TRBV7-7 | CASSSSPANEAFF | TGTGCCAGCAGCTCGAGCCCGGCAAACGAAGCTTTCTTT
TRBJ2-2 | 17 | many | TRBD2 | TRBV7-2 | CASSPRLAGVYTGELFF | TGTGCCAGCAGCCCTCGACTAGCGGGAGTATACACCGGGGAGCTGTTTTTT
TRBJ1-5 | 15 | . | TRBD1 | TRBV20-1 | CSARGGTDIRQPQHF | TGCAGTGCTAGGGGAGGGACAGATATTCGTCAGCCCCAGCATTTT
TRBJ2-5 | 14 | once | TRBD2 | TRBV27 | CASAGLAVEETQYF | TGTGCCAGCGCGGGACTAGCGGTAGAGGAGACCCAGTACTTC
TRBJ1-2 | 15 | . | TRBD1 | TRBV4-1 | CASSQSTGVNYGYTF | TGCGCCAGCAGCCAATCCACAGGGGTTAACTATGGCTACACCTTC
TRBJ2-1 | 14 | few | . | TRBV27 | CASSPSGYNNEQFF | TGTGCCAGCAGTCCCTCGGGTTATAACAATGAGCAGTTCTTC
TRBJ2-1 | 17 | many | TRBD2 | TRBV7-2 | CASSLERTSGRMGEQFF | TGTGCCAGCAGCTTGGAGCGGACTAGCGGGAGGATGGGTGAGCAGTTCTTC
TRBJ2-1 | 18 | many | TRBD2 | TRBV6-2/TRBV6-3 | CASSYDTSSGSSYNEQFF | TGTGCCAGCAGTTACGATACATCTAGCGGGAGTTCCTACAATGAGCAGTTCTTC
TRBJ2-1 | 12 | many | . | TRBV10-3 | CAIRGGGYEQFF | TGTGCCATCAGAGGCGGGGGCTATGAGCAGTTCTTC
TRBJ2-7 | 16 | many | TRBD1 | TRBV7-9 | CASSLGQGAQRGEQYF | TGTGCCAGCAGCTTAGGACAGGGGGCCCAAAGGGGCGAGCAGTACTTC
TRBJ2-7 | 14 | . | TRBD1 | TRBV5-1 | CASSLPTGANEQYF | TGCGCCAGCAGCTTGCCGACAGGGGCCAACGAGCAGTACTTC
TRBJ1-3 | 15 | many | . | TRBV7-8 | CASSPVGGSGNTIYF | TGTGCCAGCAGCCCGGTCGGAGGGTCTGGAAACACCATATATTTT
TRBJ2-2 | 16 | . | TRBD1 | TRBV6-5 | CASSRTGWGGTGELFF | TGTGCCAGCAGCCGGACAGGGTGGGGAGGTACCGGGGAGCTGTTTTTT
TRBJ2-1 | 12 | many | . | TRBV5-8 | CASSLSLDEQFF | TGTGCCAGCAGCTTGTCACTGGATGAGCAGTTCTTC
TRBJ1-5 | 15 | many | . | TRBV24-1 | CATSDSQTGTQPQHF | TGTGCCACCAGTGATTCCCAGACAGGCACCCAGCCCCAGCATTTT
TRBJ2-7 | 15 | few | TRBD1 | TRBV15 | CATSSGQGQIYEQYF | TGTGCCACCAGTAGTGGACAGGGGCAAATCTACGAGCAGTATTTC
TRBJ2-4 | 14 | many | TRBD1 | TRBV27 | CASKQGRENSIQYF | TGTGCCAGCAAACAGGGGCGAGAAAATAGCATTCAGTACTTC
TRBJ1-1 | 14 | few | . | TRBV12-3/TRBV12-4 | CASRTGPGDTEAFF | TGTGCCAGCAGAACCGGGCCTGGGGACACTGAAGCTTTCTTT
TRBJ1-1 | 15 | few | . | TRBV4-1 | CASSQAETTNTEAFF | TGCGCCAGCAGCCAAGCGGAAACTACGAACACTGAAGCTTTCTTT
TRBJ1-5 | 16 | few | TRBD1 | TRBV6-6 | CASSYQLQGENQPQHF | TGTGCCAGCAGTTACCAACTGCAGGGGGAAAATCAGCCCCAGCATTTT
TRBJ2-7 | 16 | many | . | TRBV27 | CASSLSGIAFSYEQYF | TGTGCCAGCAGTCTCTCCGGTATCGCCTTCTCCTACGAGCAGTACTTC
TRBJ1-5 | 14 | . | TRBD1 | TRBV6-6 | CASSLQGYNQPQHF | TGTGCCAGCAGTTTACAGGGGTACAATCAGCCCCAGCATTTT
TRBJ2-3 | 18 | few | TRBD1 | TRBV27 | CASSLGTGGIVGTDTQYF | TGTGCCAGCAGTTTGGGGACAGGGGGGATCGTCGGCACAGATACGCAGTATTTT
TRBJ1-2 | 15 | many | . | TRBV7-2 | CASSFVPGSNYGYTF | TGTGCCAGCAGCTTCGTGCCAGGGTCAAACTATGGCTACACCTTC
TRBJ1-1 | 14 | . | TRBD1 | TRBV12-3/TRBV12-4 | CASRKPQTGSEAFF | TGTGCCAGCAGGAAACCTCAGACAGGGTCTGAAGCTTTCTTT